A single sample gave rise to the 29 T cell receptor beta chains below, sequenced in a study of T-cell memory formation after mild COVID-19 listed by TCRdb under 2021. Libraries were built with 5' RACE. Instrument on record: Illumina NovaSeq 6000. TCRdb reanalyzed the raw reads on its own, using fastp at Q25 for trimming and MiXCR for clone calling, and kept in-frame beta chains. CDR3 protein sequences are deduplicated, and each keeps its most common genes and DNA. In this sample the table shows a few hundred thousand distinct CDR3 sequences, approximately 19% of which occur a single time. The top ten clones comprise around 20% of the sample. Sample: PBMCs or a T cell subset sorted from them (not recorded which). The source is a young man who had mild COVID-19 (a few samples of this study predate the infection). The sample titles of this study are shuffled in the database, so cell type and time point are left out; the donor was told from shared clones.

Ten or more counts support this clonotype. A junction end diverges from the germline sequence, so it may reflect a read error. The chain has TRBV5-1 and TRBJ2-3; 11 nucleotides match TRBD2. From germline, CDR1 is SGHRS and CDR2 YFSETQ. The CDR3 extends over 15 amino acids. CDR3 amino acids: CASSLGLADTDTQYF. The CDR3, as DNA: TGTGCCAGCAGCTTGGGACTAGCGGACACAGATACGCAGTATTTT.

This clonotype was recorded a few times. V and J are TRBV7-8 and TRBJ2-5, with D perhaps matching TRBD1 (6 bases). CDR1 SGHVS and CDR2 FQNEAQ come from the germline V gene. Deletions cut 1 base from V and 0 bases from J, with 12 bases between. The CDR3 loop spans 16 amino acids. The CDR3 DNA follows: TGTGCCAGCAGCTTAGAGACAGGAAGGAACCAAGAGACCCAGTACTTC. Translation: CASSLETGRNQETQYF.

This clonotype was seen many times. The chain combines TRBV27 with TRBJ2-5; maybe TRBD1 (6 bases). The V end lost 3 bases, the J end lost 4 bases, and 9 bases lay between the germline ends. Germline CDR1 reads MNHEY; CDR2 reads SMNVEV (reference sequence). The CDR3 is made up of 13 amino acids. CDR3 loop: CASSFQGRETQYF. The CDR3 bases are TGTGCCAGCAGTTTTCAGGGGAGAGAGACCCAGTACTTC.

This chain links TRBV5-6 with TRBJ2-5; maybe TRBD2 (5 bases). The length of the CDR3 is 15 residues. V was shortened by 2 bases and J by 4 bases, with 15 bases between the two germline ends. Germline CDR1 and CDR2: SGHDT and YYEEEE. The CDR3 reads CASSFRSTRGETQYF. The CDR3 nucleotides are TGTGCCAGCAGCTTCCGGAGCACCCGGGGAGAGACCCAGTACTTC.

V is TRBV15 and J is TRBJ1-1; D is uncertain. V gave up 8 bases and J gave up 1 base, with 11 bases separating them. There are 13 residues in the CDR3. Germline values: CDR1 LNHNV, CDR2 YYDKDF (reference sequence). CDR3 sequence: CATGHNENTEAFF. Written as DNA, the CDR3 is TGTGCCACCGGCCACAACGAGAACACTGAAGCTTTCTTT. Filled out from reference TRBV15 and TRBJ1-1, the complete variable domain reads DAMVIQNPRYQVTQFGKPVTLSCSQTLNHNVMYWYQQKSSQAPKLLFHYYDKDFNNEADTPDNFQSRRPNTSFCFLDIRSPGLGDTAMYLCATGHNENTEAFFGQGTRLTVV.

The CDR3 region is CASSSPRGPQPQHF. The CDR3 DNA reads TGTGCCAGTAGTTCCCCCAGGGGACCTCAGCCCCAGCATTTT. The chain has TRBV19 and TRBJ1-5; TRBD1 is a possible D gene (6 bases). This CDR3 has 14 residues. Per germline, CDR1 LNHDA and CDR2 SQIVND (reference sequence). V lost 5 bases to trimming and J lost 6 bases, with 14 bases between them.

This clonotype came up a few times. This chain joins TRBV7-9 and TRBJ2-5, with 8 nucleotides matching TRBD1. The CDR3 runs 15 residues. Germline CDR1 and CDR2: SEHNR and FQNEAQ (reference sequence). Trimming cost V 5 bases and J 5 bases; bases outside gene matches: 10. The CDR3: CASSTRTGYQETQYF. The DNA for the CDR3 is TGTGCCAGCAGCACCCGGACAGGGTATCAGGAGACCCAGTACTTC. The full variable domain, rest sourced from reference TRBV7-9 and TRBJ2-5, is DTGVSQNPRHKITKRGQNVTFRCDPISEHNRLYWYRQTLGQGPEFLTYFQNEAQLEKSRLLSDRFSAERPKGSFSTLEIQRTEQGDSAMYLCASSTRTGYQETQYFGPGTRLLVL.

This clonotype turned up a few times. The rearrangement joins TRBV6-5 to TRBJ2-5; 9 bases match TRBD2. Germline CDR1 is MNHEY and CDR2 is SVGAGI. The J segment lost 3 bases and the V segment lost 0 bases, leaving 5 bases of the junction unmatched. CDR3 length: 16 amino acids. CDR3 region: CASSYSARGGKETQYF. The CDR3 coding sequence is TGTGCCAGCAGTTACTCGGCGCGGGGGGGGAAAGAGACCCAGTACTTC.

Written as DNA, the CDR3 is TGTGCCAGCAGCCAAGATTCAGGGGGCGGCCATGGCTACACCTTC. Its translation: CASSQDSGGGHGYTF. V gene TRBV3-1 combines with J gene TRBJ1-2, with TRBD1 matching 8 bases. The CDR3 sequence is 15 residues long. V was pared by 0 bases and J by 6 bases, with 6 bases of the junction left unmatched. Germline values: CDR1 LGHDT, CDR2 YNNKEL (reference sequence).

The chain combines TRBV7-2 with TRBJ1-2; a possible D gene is TRBD1 (6 bases). CDR1 and CDR2 (germline): SGHTA, FQGNSA. Trimming took 3 bases from V and 5 from J, leaving 13 bases between them. The CDR3 contains 14 residues. CDR3 sequence reads: CASSFETGRYGYTF. CDR3 nucleotide sequence: TGTGCCAGCAGCTTCGAGACAGGCCGTTATGGCTACACCTTC. Based on the CDR3 plus reference TRBV7-2 and TRBJ1-2, the full variable domain is GAGVSQSPSNKVTEKGKDVELRCDPISGHTALYWYRQSLGQGLEFLIYFQGNSAPDKSGLPSDRFSAERTGGSVSTLTIQRTQQEDSAVYLCASSFETGRYGYTFGSGTRLTVV.

This clonotype was counted a few times. The chain carries TRBV5-1 and TRBJ2-2, with TRBD1 identical over 9 bases. CDR3 length: 14 amino acids. Germline V gives CDR1 SGHRS, CDR2 YFSETQ. V lost 5 bases to trimming and J lost 5 bases; unmatched junction nucleotides: 4. The CDR3 here is CASRGTGFTGELFF. The CDR3 DNA reads TGCGCCAGCAGGGGGACAGGGTTTACCGGGGAGCTGTTTTTT.

This clonotype was recorded many times. V gene TRBV7-2 combines with J gene TRBJ2-1; D unresolved. Germline V gene sequence: CDR1 SGHTA, CDR2 FQGNSA. V lost 1 base and J lost 3, with 7 bases in between. This CDR3 region has 14 residues. In nucleotides, the CDR3 is TGTGCCAGCAGCTTAGGTTGGGGCTACAATGAGCAGTTCTTC. Amino acids: CASSLGWGYNEQFF.

The chain couples TRBV20-1 to TRBJ1-1, with TRBD1 matching 7 bases. CDR3 length: 12 residues. Germline-derived CDR1 and CDR2 are DFQATT and SNEGSKA (reference sequence). V gave up 2 bases and J gave up 3 bases; unmatched junction bases: 0. This CDR3 reads CSARTGDTEAFF. The CDR3 DNA sequence: TGCAGTGCTAGAACAGGGGACACTGAAGCTTTCTTT.

This clonotype was counted only a few times. The chain carries TRBV5-1 and TRBJ2-5; the match to TRBD1 covers 9 bases. After removal of 4 bases from V and 5 bases from J, the junction contained 9 bases not matched to a gene. The CDR3 extends over 15 amino acids. The germline V gene has CDR1 SGHRS and CDR2 YFSETQ. The CDR3 is CASSGQGQGWETQYF. The DNA for the CDR3 is TGCGCCAGCAGCGGGCAGGGACAGGGATGGGAGACCCAGTACTTC.

This clonotype was observed a handful of times. The chain combines TRBV10-2 with TRBJ2-2; D unclear. The CDR3 extends over 17 amino acids. The ends were cut back, 0 bases at V and 4 bases at J, with 15 bases in the middle. CDR1 is WSHSY, CDR2 SAAADI, per germline. The CDR3 DNA reads as TGCGCCAGCAGTGAGTCGCTGGGTGCGGTTTTCACCGGGGAGCTGTTTTTT. Translating it yields CASSESLGAVFTGELFF.

This clonotype was counted only a few times. The chain is built from TRBV12-3 or TRBV12-4 and TRBJ1-1, with TRBD1 identical over 8 bases. The CDR3 spans 13 residues. V shed 6 bases, J shed 11 bases, and the junction held 11 bases outside the gene matches. CDR3 region: CASSPTGEASAFF. The CDR3 DNA follows: TGTGCCAGCAGCCCGACAGGGGAGGCGTCCGCTTTCTTT.

The chain uses TRBV7-2 and TRBJ1-1; D is possibly TRBD1 (6 bases). Per the germline V gene, CDR1 is SGHTA and CDR2 is FQGNSA. V gave up 1 base and J gave up 9 bases, with 18 bases separating them. The CDR3 loop spans 15 amino acids. The CDR3 here is CASSLEGDHGVKAFF. Here the CDR3 DNA reads TGTGCCAGCAGCTTAGAGGGGGATCATGGAGTCAAAGCTTTCTTT.

The rearrangement uses TRBV19 and TRBJ2-5, with 7 bases aligning to TRBD1. V shed 7 bases and J 6 bases; nucleotides not matched to a gene: 5. CDR3 length: 12 amino acids. Germline-derived CDR1 and CDR2 are LNHDA and SQIVND (reference sequence). The CDR3 DNA reads TGTGCCAGTAAAGACAGGGCGAAGACCCAGTACTTC. This encodes CASKDRAKTQYF.

The table lists this clonotype with a few counts. The V and J genes are TRBV14 and TRBJ2-1, with D perhaps matching TRBD1 (6 bases). V was trimmed by 4 bases and J by 7 bases, leaving 17 bases between them. The CDR3 spans 15 residues. CDR1 is SGHDN, CDR2 FVKESK, per germline. DNA of the CDR3: TGTGCCAGCAGCCGAGAAACAGGGTTGAGGAATGAGCAGTTCTTC. It yields the protein CASSRETGLRNEQFF.

The chain joins TRBV7-2 to TRBJ2-5; no firm D call. The germline CDR1 and CDR2 sequences are SGHTA and FQGNSA. The CDR3 totals 14 residues. With 4 bases removed from V and 2 bases from J, the gap between germline ends came to 11 bases. The CDR3 sequence: CASSYSHMQETQYF. The CDR3 DNA follows: TGTGCCAGCAGCTACAGTCACATGCAAGAGACCCAGTACTTC.

V and J are TRBV4-3 and TRBJ1-1; D remains unclear. V dropped 1 base and J dropped 0 bases, with 9 bases sitting between them. Germline CDR1 LGHNA, CDR2 YSLEER. The CDR3 extends over 15 amino acids. CDR3 bases: TGCGCCAGCAGCCAAGTCAACCTTCTGAACACTGAAGCTTTCTTT. Translation gives CASSQVNLLNTEAFF.

The chain employs TRBV6-5 and TRBJ1-6, with D possibly matching TRBD1 (5 bases). The CDR3 loop spans 15 amino acids. With 0 bases removed from V and 9 bases from J, the gap between germline ends came to 12 bases. Looked up from germline, CDR1 is MNHEY and CDR2 is SVGAGI. CDR3 protein: CASSYSGLRGSPLHF. As DNA, the CDR3 is TGTGCCAGCAGTTACTCGGGGCTTCGCGGTTCACCCCTCCACTTT.

This sequence joins TRBV12-3 or TRBV12-4 and TRBJ2-2; no clear D. The CDR3 has 14 amino acids. Trimming left V 5 bases short and J 2 bases short, with 9 bases between. CDR3 loop: CASSLRPNTGELFF. The CDR3 DNA sequence: TGTGCCAGCAGTCTCCGACCCAACACCGGGGAGCTGTTTTTT.

This clonotype was seen a handful of times. The chain recombines TRBV12-5 with TRBJ2-5; 8 bases line up with TRBD1. Germline CDR1 and CDR2: LGHNT and FRNRAP. Trimming took 4 bases from V and 4 from J; bases not matched to a gene: 5. CDR3 length equals 14 residues. The CDR3 region is CASGWQGATETQYF. The CDR3, as DNA: TGTGCTAGTGGTTGGCAGGGGGCGACAGAGACCCAGTACTTC. Combining the CDR3 with reference TRBV12-5 and TRBJ2-5 gives the whole variable domain DARVTQTPRHKVTEMGQEVTMRCQPILGHNTVFWYRQTMMQGLELLAYFRNRAPLDDSGMPKDRFSAEMPDATLATLKIQPSEPRDSAVYFCASGWQGATETQYFGPGTRLLVL.

Many counts were recorded for this clonotype. The chain has TRBV4-3 and TRBJ2-5; 8 bases align to TRBD1. V lost 1 base, J lost 5 bases, and 6 bases stayed unmatched. The CDR3 spans 15 residues. Per germline, CDR1 LGHNA and CDR2 YSLEER. The CDR3 protein is CASSQAQGVGETQYF. The DNA of the CDR3 is TGCGCCAGCAGCCAAGCACAGGGGGTCGGGGAGACCCAGTACTTC.

Here the CDR3 reads CASSLEGGYGTQYF. The CDR3, as DNA: TGTGCCAGCAGCTTAGAGGGGGGCTACGGTACGCAGTATTTT. V is TRBV7-6 and J is TRBJ2-3, with D tentatively TRBD1 or TRBD2 (6 bases each). Trimming took off 1 base at V and 8 bases at J, with 13 bases between the two ends. The CDR3 runs to 14 residues. CDR1 SGHVS and CDR2 FNYEAQ come from the germline V gene. Based on the CDR3 plus reference TRBV7-6 and TRBJ2-3, the full variable domain is GAGVSQSPRYKVTKRGQDVALRCDPISGHVSLYWYRQALGQGPEFLTYFNYEAQQDKSGLPNDRFSAERPEGSISTLTIQRTEQRDSAMYRCASSLEGGYGTQYFGPGTRLTVL.

The chain has TRBV5-1 and TRBJ2-7; no clear D. The CDR3 contains 13 residues. Germline-derived CDR1 and CDR2 are SGHRS and YFSETQ. The V gene lost 9 bases and the J gene lost 1 base, with 14 bases spanning the gap. The CDR3 nucleotides read TGCGCCACCAAAGTTGGAGATTCCTACGAGCAGTACTTC. Translation gives CATKVGDSYEQYF.

This clonotype has just a few counts. The J gene is TRBJ2-3, the V gene TRBV14, with a possible D match to TRBD2 (6 bases). V dropped 1 base and J dropped 0 bases, with 8 bases sitting between them. The germline CDR1 and CDR2 sequences are SGHDN and FVKESK. The length of the CDR3 is 15 residues. The CDR3 reads CASSQVAGSTDTQYF. The CDR3 nucleotides are TGTGCCAGCAGCCAAGTTGCGGGGAGCACAGATACGCAGTATTTT.

This clonotype was counted many times. This chain links TRBV7-3 with TRBJ2-1, with 13 positions matching TRBD2. Germline CDR1 is SGHTA and CDR2 is FQGTGA. The CDR3 is 17 amino acids. V trimming: 4 bases; J trimming: 6 bases; junction bases outside the gene matches: 9. CDR3 nucleotide sequence: TGTGCCAGCAGCTCAACCGGGACTAGCGGGGCAGGCAATGAGCAGTTCTTC. It codes for CASSSTGTSGAGNEQFF.